This T cell receptor beta chain stems from a study of CD8+CD57+ T cells in acquired aplastic anemia. Overall study context: When averaged, DNA from sorted CD4+ and CD8+ cells came to about 3 ug. Sequencing produced an average of approximately 10 million reads per healthy donor for CD4+ cells. Regarding the study as a whole: Some 31 shared CD8+ CDR3s appeared highly expressed within patients' immunodominant clones. The study found no significant CD8+ Simpson's diversity difference between patients and controls.

A word on this clonotype: Its antigen is currently unknown.

The use of genomic DNA as template underpinned the TCR beta VDJ and CDR3 profiling. Via MiXCR, TCRdb re-called the reads, giving one row per CDR3 protein. The table has roughly 200,000 distinct CDR3 sequences, around 63% seen once. The CDR3 consists of 14 residues. CDR1 is SGHVS, CDR2 FQNEAQ, per germline. V was pared by 5 bases and J by 1 base, with 11 bases between. The TCR sequence derives from a human donor in good health. The sample consisted of sorted CD4+, CD8+, or CD8+CD57+ T cells (not recorded which) from PBMCs. V is TRBV7-8 and J is TRBJ2-5, with D tentatively TRBD1 (6 bases). DNA for the CDR3: TGTGCCAGCAGCCCGTTGACAGGCCAAGAGACCCAGTACTTC. Its protein product is CASSPLTGQETQYF.